The T cell receptor (beta chain) described here comes from a study of blood T cell repertoires in COVID-19. Study background: The United States, Italy and Spain supplied acute and convalescent COVID-19 samples. Sources were T cells, B-cell-depleted T cells, or PBMCs; the material itself was cDNA or gDNA.

Germline trimming cut 6 bases from V and 3 bases from J; bases unmatched to any gene: 16. Germline-derived CDR1 and CDR2 are MDHEN and SYDVKM. The CDR3 has 17 amino acids. This clone was detected once. The repertoire was sequenced with immunoSEQ multiplex PCR; TCRdb's copy has only in-frame clones and lacks some. The sample lists approximately 210,000 clones; 80% to 90% were seen once. V gene TRBV28 combines with J gene TRBJ2-7, with 8 bases that match TRBD1. The receptor comes from a man in his thirties or forties in a cohort exposed to, infected with or recovered from COVID-19 (not recorded which). The sequenced sample was PBMCs or T cells enriched from blood (not recorded which). The CDR3 DNA is TGTGCCAGCAGCGGTCCTCATGGGACAGGTGAGGACTACGAGCAGTACTTC. This gives the protein CASSGPHGTGEDYEQYF.